The 32 T cell receptor beta chains below all came from one sample that was sequenced in a study of early T cells in non-severe SARS-CoV-2 infection. TCRdb re-called the 5' RACE reads through MiXCR, storing one row per CDR3 protein. Among approximately 29,000 distinct CDR3 sequences listed, under 6.5% were seen once. The sequenced sample consisted of whole blood. The receptors derive from an adult who was a healthcare worker with PCR-confirmed SARS-CoV-2 infection or an uninfected control (not recorded which).

This clonotype was seen only a few times. The chain combines TRBV18 with TRBJ2-7, with D maybe TRBD2 (5 bases). CDR3 length equals 13 residues. Germline values: CDR1 KGHSH, CDR2 LQKENI. V was cut by 0 bases and J by 9 bases, with 12 bases left in between. The DNA of the CDR3 is TGTGCCAGCTCACCACCGGGAGCGGTTGGGCAGTACTTC. Translating gives CASSPPGAVGQYF.

This clonotype was recorded many times. The V call is TRBV3-1, the J call TRBJ1-5; TRBD1 might be the D (6 bases). Per the germline V gene, CDR1 is LGHDT and CDR2 is YNNKEL (reference sequence). The CDR3 covers 14 residues. V was pared by 4 bases and J by 1 base, with 8 bases between. The CDR3 loop is CASSPGQSNQPQHF. In nucleotides, the CDR3 is TGTGCCAGCAGCCCTGGACAGAGCAATCAGCCCCAGCATTTT.

The rearrangement joins TRBV7-9 to TRBJ2-5; the D gene could be TRBD1 or TRBD2 (5 bases each). CDR3 length: 15 residues. With 5 bases removed from V and 4 bases from J, the gap between germline ends came to 17 bases. From germline, CDR1 is SEHNR and CDR2 FQNEAQ (reference sequence). This CDR3 is CASSAGTLRRETQYF. DNA of the CDR3: TGTGCCAGCAGCGCCGGGACCCTGCGTCGAGAGACCCAGTACTTC.

The sample holds many counts of this clonotype. V and J are TRBV28 and TRBJ2-5; the match to TRBD2 covers 12 bases. The trim removed 1 base at V and 4 bases at J, leaving 7 bases unmatched. Germline-derived CDR1 and CDR2 are MDHEN and SYDVKM. The CDR3 has 17 amino acids. The CDR3 loop reads CASSLSPSGGAGETQYF. The CDR3 DNA reads as TGTGCCAGCAGTTTATCCCCTAGCGGGGGGGCGGGAGAGACCCAGTACTTC.

This clonotype has a count of ten or more. One end of the junction is discordant with germline, which a read error may explain. This chain connects TRBV11-2 to TRBJ2-1; D ambiguous. The CDR3 covers 14 residues. The V gene's germline CDR1 is SGHAT and CDR2 FQNNGV. This chain's CDR3 is CASSIEVRGNEQFF. The CDR3 DNA is TGTGCCAGCAGCATAGAGGTGCGCGGCAATGAGCAGTTCTTC. The variable domain in full, completed from reference TRBV11-2 and TRBJ2-1, reads EAGVAQSPRYKIIEKRQSVAFWCNPISGHATLYWYQQILGQGPKLLIQFQNNGVVDDSQLPKDRFSAERLKGVDSTLKIQPAKLEDSAVYLCASSIEVRGNEQFFGPGTRLTVL.

This clonotype was picked up many times. V gene TRBV9 combines with J gene TRBJ2-1, with 8 bases identical to TRBD2. CDR1 and CDR2 (germline): SGDLS, YYNGEE. This CDR3 has 14 residues. V shed 4 bases and J 5 bases; nucleotides not matched to a gene: 5. Here the CDR3 reads CASSPGLAHNEQFF. For the CDR3, the DNA is TGTGCCAGCAGCCCAGGACTAGCACACAATGAGCAGTTCTTC.

This clonotype was counted between two and nine times. The chain is built from TRBV12-3 or TRBV12-4 and TRBJ1-2; TRBD1 might be the D (6 bases). Trimming shortened V by 2 bases and J by 8 bases, and 15 bases separated the two germline ends. This CDR3 is 14 amino acids long. CDR3 sequence (DNA): TGTGCCAGCAGTTTAACAGGGAAGTGGAGAGGCTACACCTTC. Translated, it gives CASSLTGKWRGYTF.

Ten or more counts support this clonotype. The rearrangement joins TRBV20-1 to TRBJ2-2; possible D gene TRBD1, 5 bases. There are 12 residues in the CDR3. Germline loops: CDR1 DFQATT, CDR2 SNEGSKA (reference sequence). Trimming shortened V by 6 bases and J by 6 bases, and 11 bases separated the two germline ends. This chain's CDR3 is CSAQGDAGELFF. The CDR3 DNA follows: TGCAGTGCGCAGGGCGACGCCGGGGAGCTGTTTTTT.

This clonotype has a count of ten or more. The rearrangement joins TRBV13 to TRBJ2-7; 10 bases align to TRBD2. Germline V lookup: CDR1 PRHDT, CDR2 FYEKMQ (reference sequence). V lost 5 bases to trimming and J lost 6 bases; unmatched junction nucleotides: 16. The CDR3 length is 17 residues. The CDR3 protein is CASSPRASGRQSLEQYF. In DNA, the CDR3 is TGTGCCAGCAGCCCACGCGCTAGCGGGAGACAATCCCTCGAGCAGTACTTC.

This clonotype was picked up many times. This chain connects TRBV5-6 to TRBJ2-3; 12 bases are shared with TRBD1. The V segment lost 2 bases and the J segment 5 bases; nucleotides outside the gene matches: 6. CDR1 and CDR2 from the germline V gene are SGHDT and YYEEEE. The CDR3 covers 16 residues. Here the CDR3 reads CASSFMGQGAVDTQYF. In DNA form, the CDR3 reads TGTGCCAGCAGCTTTATGGGACAGGGGGCAGTAGATACGCAGTATTTT.

Only a few counts were recorded for this clonotype. The rearrangement links TRBV6-5 to TRBJ2-3, with TRBD2 matching 12 bases. The germline gives CDR1 MNHEY, CDR2 SVGAGI. V was clipped by 6 bases and J by 5 bases; unmatched bases: 6. This CDR3 spans 15 amino acids. The CDR3 DNA sequence: TGTGCCAGCAGCTATCGACTAGCGGGAGAAGATACGCAGTATTTT. This encodes CASSYRLAGEDTQYF.

The sample holds many counts of this clonotype. J is TRBJ2-7 and V is TRBV10-3, with TRBD2 identical over 16 bases. The CDR3 consists of 18 residues. Trimming removed 3 bases from V and 5 bases from J; junction bases left unmatched: 10. CDR1 and CDR2 (germline): ENHRY, SYGVKD. The CDR3 is CAISEAGTSGGALHEQYF. DNA for the CDR3: TGTGCCATCAGTGAAGCCGGGACTAGCGGGGGGGCACTCCACGAGCAGTACTTC.

This clonotype was counted many times. J is TRBJ2-7 and V is TRBV11-3; possibly TRBD1 for D (6 bases). The CDR3 loop spans 15 amino acids. The germline V gene encodes CDR1 SGHNT and CDR2 YENEEA. The ends were cut back, 1 base at V and 2 bases at J, with 12 bases in the middle. The DNA of the CDR3 is TGTGCCAGCAGCTTAGTTCCAGGGGATACCTACGAGCAGTACTTC. It translates to CASSLVPGDTYEQYF. Full variable domain (remainder filled in from reference TRBV11-3 and TRBJ2-7): EAGVVQSPRYKIIEKKQPVAFWCNPISGHNTLYWYLQNLGQGPELLIRYENEEAVDDSQLPKDRFSAERLKGVDSTLKIQPAELGDSAVYLCASSLVPGDTYEQYFGPGTRLTVT.

This clonotype showed up many times. The chain carries TRBV7-6 and TRBJ1-1; a weak D match, TRBD1 (6 bases). The V end lost 5 bases, the J end lost 4 bases, and 14 bases lay between the germline ends. The CDR3 loop spans 14 amino acids. Germline V gene data show CDR1 as SGHVS and CDR2 as FNYEAQ. The CDR3 region has the DNA TGTGCCAGCAGCCCTGGGTTCAGGGGCACTGAAGCTTTCTTT. This encodes CASSPGFRGTEAFF.

This clonotype has ten or more counts. The J gene is TRBJ2-5, the V gene TRBV7-3, with D possibly being TRBD1 or TRBD2 (5 bases each). This CDR3 has 16 residues. Germline lookup yields CDR1 SGHTA and CDR2 FQGTGA. Trimming shortened V by 2 bases and J by 2 bases, and 15 bases separated the two germline ends. CDR3 nucleotide sequence: TGTGCCAGCAGCTTAGCCATAGGGACGGGACAAGAGACCCAGTACTTC. Its protein is CASSLAIGTGQETQYF. The variable domain in full, completed from reference TRBV7-3 and TRBJ2-5, reads GAGVSQTPSNKVTEKGKYVELRCDPISGHTALYWYRQSLGQGPEFLIYFQGTGAADDSGLPNDRFFAVRPEGSVSTLKIQRTERGDSAVYLCASSLAIGTGQETQYFGPGTRLLVL.

This clonotype was observed at least ten times. This CDR3 reads CATQERGFDVTDTQYF. CDR3 nucleotides: TGTGCCACCCAGGAGCGGGGGTTCGACGTCACAGATACGCAGTATTTT. The V gene is TRBV7-2, the J gene TRBJ2-3, with 8 bases fitting TRBD2. Looked up from germline, CDR1 is SGHTA and CDR2 is FQGNSA. The V and J ends lost 10 bases and 2 bases, in that order; junction bases with no gene match: 14. This CDR3 spans 16 amino acids.

A few counts support this clonotype. The V gene is TRBV27, the J gene TRBJ1-4, with 10 positions matching TRBD1. Trimming cost V 7 bases and J 2 bases; bases outside gene matches: 7. Looked up from germline, CDR1 is MNHEY and CDR2 is SMNVEV (reference sequence). The CDR3 loop spans 16 amino acids. CDR3 bases: TGTGCCAGCATGGGGGGGACAGGGGCCACTAATGAAAAACTGTTTTTT. It specifies CASMGGTGATNEKLFF.

This clonotype has at least ten counts. The CDR3 DNA sequence: TGTGCCAGCAGTTACGGCGACACGGGTAATTCACCCCTCCACTTT. Translation: CASSYGDTGNSPLHF. The J gene is TRBJ1-6, the V gene TRBV6-5, with unresolved D. Germline CDR1 reads MNHEY; CDR2 reads SVGAGI. The CDR3 totals 15 residues. V was pared by 2 bases and J by 6 bases, with 11 bases between.

This clonotype was counted only a few times. The chain recombines TRBV7-9 with TRBJ2-5, with 12 bases matching TRBD1. Germline lookup yields CDR1 SEHNR and CDR2 FQNEAQ (reference sequence). The CDR3 is 17 residues long. Germline trimming cut 3 bases from V and 3 bases from J; bases unmatched to any gene: 8. The CDR3 region has the DNA TGTGCCAGCAGCTTCCGGGACAGGGGGCGGGAAGAAGAGACCCAGTACTTC. Its protein product is CASSFRDRGREEETQYF.

This clonotype was detected many times. CDR3 coding DNA: TGCGCCAGCAGCTTGGAAGGGGACCATCAGCCCCAGCATTTT. It yields the protein CASSLEGDHQPQHF. The J gene is TRBJ1-5, the V gene TRBV5-1; D may be TRBD1 (5 bases). Trimming took 0 bases from V and 5 from J, leaving 9 bases between them. The germline gives CDR1 SGHRS, CDR2 YFSETQ. The CDR3 consists of 14 residues. Full variable domain (outside the CDR3, taken from reference TRBV5-1 and TRBJ1-5): KAGVTQTPRYLIKTRGQQVTLSCSPISGHRSVSWYQQTPGQGLQFLFEYFSETQRNKGNFPGRFSGRQFSNSRSEMNVSTLELGDSALYLCASSLEGDHQPQHFGDGTRLSIL.

This clonotype was found many times. The rearrangement links TRBV10-3 to TRBJ2-3; D unresolved. The CDR3 sequence is 14 residues long. V gave up 0 bases and J gave up 4 bases, with 8 bases separating them. Germline CDR1 reads ENHRY; CDR2 reads SYGVKD. CDR3 coding DNA: TGTGCCATCAGTGAGTCGCTTTTACCAGATACGCAGTATTTT. The encoded protein is CAISESLLPDTQYF.

This sequence joins TRBV7-9 and TRBJ2-7; D gene ambiguous. The V and J ends lost 5 bases and 7 bases respectively, with 15 bases between them. The CDR3 is made up of 13 amino acids. Germline CDR1 reads SEHNR; CDR2 reads FQNEAQ (reference sequence). Written as DNA, the CDR3 is TGTGCCAGCAGCCCCCCCTCCGAGCGTGAGCAGTACTTC. It codes for CASSPPSEREQYF.

This clonotype has at least ten counts. CDR3 nucleotide sequence: TGTGCCAGCATGGAGATCTCTGGGGCCAACGTCCTGACTTTC. It encodes CASMEISGANVLTF. The chain joins TRBV6-5 to TRBJ2-6; D is uncertain. V was shortened by 7 bases and J by 0 bases, with 7 bases between the two germline ends. This CDR3 spans 14 amino acids. Per germline, CDR1 MNHEY and CDR2 SVGAGI.

This clonotype has ten or more counts. This rearrangement joins TRBV9 to TRBJ2-1, with D perhaps TRBD2 (5 bases). Trimming cost V 0 bases and J 0 bases, with 16 bases left between them. Germline loops: CDR1 SGDLS, CDR2 YYNGEE. This CDR3 region has 18 residues. The CDR3 sequence: CASSVARQRVSSYNEQFF. The CDR3 DNA is TGTGCCAGCAGCGTAGCAAGGCAGAGGGTAAGCTCCTACAATGAGCAGTTCTTC.

The sample holds many counts of this clonotype. The V call is TRBV12-3 or TRBV12-4, the J call TRBJ2-5; D is unclear. Between the trimmed V and J ends, which lost 2 bases and 1 base, there was a span of 5 bases. CDR3 length: 13 residues. CDR3 DNA sequence: TGTGCCAGCAGTTTATTCATCCAAGAGACCCAGTACTTC. Its translation: CASSLFIQETQYF.

The sample holds many counts of this clonotype. This chain links TRBV20-1 with TRBJ2-5; D is uncertain. The CDR3 extends over 15 amino acids. The germline V and J ends were trimmed by 1 base and 0 bases, with 12 bases remaining between them. Germline assignment: CDR1 DFQATT and CDR2 SNEGSKA (reference sequence). In DNA, the CDR3 is TGCAGTGCTAGAGTCGGTACCGAGTACCAAGAGACCCAGTACTTC. The encoded protein is CSARVGTEYQETQYF.

By sample fraction, this clonotype is medium-sized. The rearrangement uses TRBV27 and TRBJ1-6; 9 nucleotides agree with TRBD1. There are 14 residues in the CDR3. Germline lookup yields CDR1 MNHEY and CDR2 SMNVEV (reference sequence). Germline trimming cut 6 bases from V and 10 bases from J; bases unmatched to any gene: 7. Written as DNA, the CDR3 is TGTGCCAGCAGGCCCACAGGGGGCCGGTCACCCCTCCACTTT. It specifies CASRPTGGRSPLHF.

The rearrangement uses TRBV19 and TRBJ2-2; 10 nucleotides match TRBD1. The CDR3 consists of 14 residues. J was trimmed by 3 bases and V by 8 bases; bases with no gene match: 3. In germline, CDR1 is LNHDA, CDR2 SQIVND (reference sequence). CDR3 in DNA: TGTGCCAGTCGGGACAGGGGCTACACCGGGGAGCTGTTTTTT. Encoded protein: CASRDRGYTGELFF.

This clonotype occurred a few times. The chain is built from TRBV2 and TRBJ2-1; the match to TRBD1 covers 7 bases. CDR3 length: 16 residues. Germline CDR1 SNHLY, CDR2 FYNNEI. J lost 3 bases, V lost 7 bases, and 12 bases had no gene match. The chain's CDR3 is CASNDPLRQGYNEQFF. Written as DNA, the CDR3 is TGTGCCAGCAATGACCCTCTGCGACAGGGCTACAATGAGCAGTTCTTC.

Ten or more counts support this clonotype. The rearrangement links TRBV12-3 or TRBV12-4 to TRBJ1-5; TRBD1 matches at 8 bases. Trimming removed 7 bases from V and 6 bases from J; junction bases left unmatched: 5. This CDR3 spans 13 amino acids. This chain's CDR3 is CASNTGGSQPQHF. The CDR3 nucleotides read TGTGCCAGCAACACAGGGGGTAGTCAGCCCCAGCATTTT.

In this sample, this clonotype turned up many times. The chain uses TRBV7-2 and TRBJ2-3, with D unresolved. From germline, CDR1 is SGHTA and CDR2 FQGNSA. V was cut by 2 bases and J by 0 bases, with 6 bases left in between. The CDR3 covers 14 residues. This chain's CDR3 is CASSLRASTDTQYF. DNA for the CDR3: TGTGCCAGCAGCTTAAGGGCGAGCACAGATACGCAGTATTTT.

This clonotype has ten or more counts. The genes are TRBV21-1 and TRBJ2-7; the DNA was not used to check the table's D call, TRBD1. TRBV21-1 is flagged as a pseudogene. The CDR3 spans 19 residues. The CDR3 region has the DNA TGTGCCAGCAGCAAAAAATTCGGTTTACGGGACAGACCATACTACGAGCAGTACTTC. Translated: CASSKKFGLRDRPYYEQYF.